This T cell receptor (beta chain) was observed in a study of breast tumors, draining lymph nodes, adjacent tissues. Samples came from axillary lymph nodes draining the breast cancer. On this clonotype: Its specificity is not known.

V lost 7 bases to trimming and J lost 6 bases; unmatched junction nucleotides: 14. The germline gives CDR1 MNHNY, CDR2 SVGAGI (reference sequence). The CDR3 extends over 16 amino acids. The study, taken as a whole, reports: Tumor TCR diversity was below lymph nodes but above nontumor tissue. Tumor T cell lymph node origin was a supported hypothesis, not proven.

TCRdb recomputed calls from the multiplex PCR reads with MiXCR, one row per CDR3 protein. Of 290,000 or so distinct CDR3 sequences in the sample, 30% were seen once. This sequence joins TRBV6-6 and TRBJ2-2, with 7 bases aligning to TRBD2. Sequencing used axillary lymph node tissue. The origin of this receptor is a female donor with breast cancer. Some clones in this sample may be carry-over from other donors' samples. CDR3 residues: CASTYEGRGDPGELFF. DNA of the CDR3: TGTGCCAGCACCTATGAGGGCCGGGGGGACCCCGGGGAGCTGTTTTTT.